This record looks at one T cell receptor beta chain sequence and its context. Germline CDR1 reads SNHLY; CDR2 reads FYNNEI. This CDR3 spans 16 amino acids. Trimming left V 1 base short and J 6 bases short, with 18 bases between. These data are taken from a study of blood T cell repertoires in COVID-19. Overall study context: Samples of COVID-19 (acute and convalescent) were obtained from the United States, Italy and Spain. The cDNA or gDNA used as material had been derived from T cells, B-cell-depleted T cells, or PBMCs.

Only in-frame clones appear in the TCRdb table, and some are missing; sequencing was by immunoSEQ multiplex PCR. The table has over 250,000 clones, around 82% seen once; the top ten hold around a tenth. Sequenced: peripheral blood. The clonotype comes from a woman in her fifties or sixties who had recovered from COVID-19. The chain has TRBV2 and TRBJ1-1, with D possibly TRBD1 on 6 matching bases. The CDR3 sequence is CASSEGWSGGAPEAFF. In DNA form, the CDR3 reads TGTGCCAGCAGTGAAGGCTGGTCGGGGGGCGCCCCTGAAGCTTTCTTT.